This passage covers 24 T cell receptor beta chains from one sample sequenced in a study of beta chain features in type 1 diabetes (dated by TCRdb to 2017 to 2018). Library method: the immunoSEQ multiplex PCR assay. The entire amount of isolated RNA was reverse transcribed using the High Capacity cDNA Reverse Transcription Kit, so the sequenced TCRB transcripts were expressed ones. TCRdb's version of the immuneACCESS table is confined to in-frame rearrangements and falls short of the full clone set. An unresolved V gene accounts for under half of the shortfall where checked; the remainder is of unknown origin. The table for this sample lists some 500,000 clones; 11% of them were counted only once. Of the sample, over 0.035% falls within the top ten clones. The sequenced sample was naive CD4+ T cells from blood. The cell subset or site label on this specimen signifies: true naive CD4+ T cells. The receptors stem from a woman younger than 30 in good health.

Comment on this clone: The sample carries other DNA sequences with the same CDR3. This chain connects TRBV7-9 to TRBJ1-1; D is perhaps TRBD1 (5 bases). CDR1 and CDR2 from the germline V gene are SEHNR and FQNEAQ (reference sequence). Trimming removed 2 bases at V and 5 bases at J, with 9 bases between. The CDR3 runs 13 residues. CDR3 region: CASSLQGTTEAFF. The CDR3 DNA reads TGTGCCAGCAGCTTACAGGGTACGACTGAAGCTTTCTTT.

This clone was detected a few times. The chain employs TRBV5-1 and TRBJ2-7; D gene ambiguous. Trimming took off 0 bases at V and 2 bases at J, with 0 bases between the two ends. From germline, CDR1 is SGHRS and CDR2 YFSETQ. This CDR3 has 11 residues. DNA of the CDR3: TGCGCCAGCAGCTTGGCCTACGAGCAGTACTTC. Translated: CASSLAYEQYF.

This clone was found a few times. The chain is built from TRBV5-6 and TRBJ2-3, with D possibly called TRBD1 or TRBD2 (5 bases each). V was shortened by 0 bases and J by 6 bases, with 8 bases between the two germline ends. The germline V gene has CDR1 SGHDT and CDR2 YYEEEE. The CDR3 is 13 residues long. The CDR3 here is CASSLAWGDTQYF. The CDR3 bases are TGTGCCAGCAGCTTGGCCTGGGGGGATACGCAGTATTTT.

The chain couples TRBV5-1 to TRBJ2-1; 11 bases fit TRBD2. In germline, CDR1 is SGHRS, CDR2 YFSETQ. After removal of 4 bases from V and 3 bases from J, the junction contained 3 bases not matched to a gene. The length of the CDR3 is 15 residues. The CDR3 DNA reads TGCGCCAGCAGCGTGGGACTAGCGGACTACAATGAGCAGTTCTTC. This sequence encodes CASSVGLADYNEQFF.

This clone was picked up a small number of times. The gene calls are TRBV18 and TRBJ1-1, with a weak D call TRBD1 (5 bases). CDR1 and CDR2 (germline): KGHSH, LQKENI. The CDR3 is made up of 15 amino acids. Between the trimmed V and J ends, which lost 2 bases and 5 bases, there was a span of 15 bases. The CDR3 region is CASSPRPSGRTEAFF. In nucleotides, the CDR3 is TGTGCCAGCTCACCAAGGCCCTCAGGGAGGACTGAAGCTTTCTTT.

This clone was recorded a few times. The chain recombines TRBV25-1 with TRBJ1-5; D unclear. V gave up 4 bases and J gave up 6 bases, with 10 bases separating them. The CDR3 covers 13 residues. Germline CDR1 is MGHDK and CDR2 is SYGVNS. The DNA of the CDR3 is TGTGCCAGCAGTGGCACAGCGCTTCAGCCCCAGCATTTT. Residues: CASSGTALQPQHF.

J is TRBJ2-2 and V is TRBV7-8; D may be TRBD2 (6 bases). V was pared by 5 bases and J by 5 bases, with 15 bases between. The V gene's germline CDR1 is SGHVS and CDR2 FQNEAQ. The CDR3 consists of 15 residues. CDR3 DNA: TGTGCCAGCAGCACACCCTGGGGGGTAACCGGGGAGCTGTTTTTT. Translation: CASSTPWGVTGELFF.

The rearrangement joins TRBV11-2 to TRBJ2-4; maybe TRBD2 (6 bases). Trimming took 3 bases from V and 7 from J, leaving 13 bases between them. Germline-derived CDR1 and CDR2 are SGHAT and FQNNGV. The CDR3 consists of 14 residues. CDR3 sequence reads: CASSLNSGRNIQYF. CDR3 sequence (DNA): TGTGCCAGCAGCTTGAATTCAGGGAGGAACATTCAGTACTTC.

The chain links TRBV28 to TRBJ2-3, with TRBD1 matching over 7 bases. Germline V gives CDR1 MDHEN, CDR2 SYDVKM. The V and J ends lost 3 bases and 1 base, in that order; junction bases with no gene match: 13. The CDR3 is made up of 18 amino acids. The CDR3 reads CASSFSLHTGVGTDTQYF. The CDR3 DNA follows: TGTGCCAGCAGTTTCTCCCTTCACACAGGGGTGGGCACAGATACGCAGTATTTT.

This clone appeared a few times. Its ends do not fully match the called genes, so a read error is possible. The chain combines TRBV2 with TRBJ2-1, with unresolved D. This CDR3 is built from 14 residues. Germline V gene lookup returns CDR1 SNHLY and CDR2 FYNNEI. Here the CDR3 reads CASNLRSSHNEQFF. The CDR3 DNA reads as TGTGCCAGCAACCTACGGTCCTCCCACAATGAGCAGTTCTTC.

The table lists this clone with a few counts. J is TRBJ2-7 and V is TRBV30; TRBD2 matches at 10 bases. Trimming removed 8 bases from V and 5 bases from J; junction bases left unmatched: 15. Germline V gene lookup returns CDR1 GTSNPN and CDR2 SVGIG (reference sequence). This CDR3 is built from 15 residues. The CDR3 nucleotides are TGTGCCAATAACCAGCTAGCGGGAGTGCCTCACGAGCAGTACTTC. Amino acid sequence: CANNQLAGVPHEQYF.

There are a few counts of this clone. The chain recombines TRBV14 with TRBJ1-1; D remains ambiguous. CDR1 and CDR2 (germline): SGHDN, FVKESK. Trimming cost V 4 bases and J 1 base, with 7 bases left between them. CDR3 length: 13 amino acids. CDR3 coding DNA: TGTGCCAGCAGCCGGGGAGCGAACACTGAAGCTTTCTTT. Its translation: CASSRGANTEAFF.

This clone was counted a few times. The chain carries TRBV25-1 and TRBJ2-4, with a weak D call TRBD2 (5 bases). Germline values: CDR1 MGHDK, CDR2 SYGVNS. Trimming took 0 bases from V and 0 from J, leaving 6 bases between them. There are 15 residues in the CDR3. The CDR3 loop is CASSEYGRAKNIQYF. The CDR3, as DNA: TGTGCCAGCAGTGAATATGGGAGAGCCAAAAACATTCAGTACTTC.

In nucleotides, the CDR3 is TGTGCCAGCAGCCCCGCCCCGGAGACTACAGAGCAGTTCTTC. As protein: CASSPAPETTEQFF. This chain connects TRBV7-2 to TRBJ2-1, with D perhaps matching TRBD2 (5 bases). Germline V gene sequence: CDR1 SGHTA, CDR2 FQGNSA. The CDR3 loop spans 14 amino acids. Trimming cost V 5 bases and J 10 bases, with 18 bases left between them.

This clone was seen only a few times. The rearrangement links TRBV30 to TRBJ2-2; no reliable D call. V lost 4 bases to trimming and J lost 1 base, with 4 bases between them. CDR1 is GTSNPN, CDR2 SVGIG, per germline (reference sequence). This CDR3 has 12 residues. CDR3 nucleotides: TGTGCCTGGACTAGGAACACCGGGGAGCTGTTTTTT. It specifies CAWTRNTGELFF.

The chain employs TRBV7-9 and TRBJ1-4, with TRBD1 matching 7 bases. Per the germline V gene, CDR1 is SEHNR and CDR2 is FQNEAQ (reference sequence). This CDR3 contains 13 residues. Unmatched junction bases numbered 14, after V lost 5 bases and J lost 17 bases. CDR3 nucleotide sequence: TGTGCCAGCAGCCACGGGACAGCCATGCGTTATTTTTTT. Translation gives CASSHGTAMRYFF.

The sample holds a few counts of this clone. The V gene is TRBV28, the J gene TRBJ1-1; D gene ambiguous. The CDR3 loop spans 12 amino acids. Looked up from germline, CDR1 is MDHEN and CDR2 is SYDVKM. V lost 6 bases, J lost 0 bases, and 5 bases lay in between. CDR3 nucleotides: TGTGCCAGCAGGCTCATGAACACTGAAGCTTTCTTT. Translation gives CASRLMNTEAFF.

This clone was recorded many times. J is TRBJ2-1 and V is TRBV4-3, with unresolved D. Germline V gene lookup returns CDR1 LGHNA and CDR2 YSLEER. The CDR3 contains 13 residues. The ends were cut back, 1 base at V and 3 bases at J, with 4 bases in the middle. CDR3 region: CASSQAGYNEQFF. CDR3 nucleotide sequence: TGCGCCAGCAGCCAAGCAGGCTACAATGAGCAGTTCTTC.

The chain links TRBV18 to TRBJ1-2; D not resolved. The V gene lost 3 bases and the J gene lost 3 bases, with 14 bases spanning the gap. The CDR3 has 15 amino acids. Germline V CDR1 and CDR2: KGHSH, LQKENI. The CDR3 DNA reads TGTGCCAGCTCACCTTCGACGGAGTCCTACTATGGCTACACCTTC. Translation: CASSPSTESYYGYTF.

The genes are TRBV9 and TRBJ2-1; TRBD2 matches 9 bases. The CDR3 totals 15 residues. The germline CDR1 and CDR2 sequences are SGDLS and YYNGEE. After removal of 4 bases from V and 3 bases from J, the junction contained 5 bases not matched to a gene. The CDR3 DNA reads TGTGCCAGCAGCCTTACTAGCGGGCTCTACAATGAGCAGTTCTTC. Its protein is CASSLTSGLYNEQFF.

V usage is TRBV7-2 and J usage is TRBJ2-7; D remains unclear. The V and J ends lost 0 bases and 5 bases respectively, with 8 bases between them. Germline V gives CDR1 SGHTA, CDR2 FQGNSA. The CDR3 totals 13 residues. The DNA of the CDR3 is TGTGCCAGCAGCTTAGCGGTCCCCCACGAGCAGTACTTC. This gives the protein CASSLAVPHEQYF.

The rearrangement joins TRBV29-1 to TRBJ1-2; no clear D gene. Per germline, CDR1 SQVTM and CDR2 ANQGSEA. Trimming left V 0 bases short and J 4 bases short, with 15 bases between. The CDR3 extends over 15 amino acids. This CDR3 is CSVEESVVGPYGYTF. CDR3 nucleotides: TGCAGCGTTGAAGAGTCGGTAGTGGGTCCCTATGGCTACACCTTC. Full variable domain (rest looked up from reference TRBV29-1 and TRBJ1-2): SAVISQKPSRDICQRGTSLTIQCQVDSQVTMMFWYRQQPGQSLTLIATANQGSEATYESGFVIDKFPISRPNLTFSTLTVSNMSPEDSSIYLCSVEESVVGPYGYTFGSGTRLTVV.

This clone was found a few times. V is TRBV7-9 and J is TRBJ1-2; D not certain. The CDR3 sequence is 15 residues long. V was cut by 0 bases and J by 4 bases, with 12 bases left in between. The V gene's germline CDR1 is SEHNR and CDR2 FQNEAQ (reference sequence). The CDR3 spells CASSLAGMIVYGYTF. CDR3 bases: TGTGCCAGCAGCTTAGCAGGGATGATTGTCTATGGCTACACCTTC.

This clone was seen just once. The chain uses TRBV7-9 and TRBJ2-5; 7 positions agree with TRBD2. Looked up from germline, CDR1 is SEHNR and CDR2 is FQNEAQ (reference sequence). The V segment lost 10 bases and the J segment 7 bases; nucleotides outside the gene matches: 9. This CDR3 spans 12 amino acids. DNA for the CDR3: TGTGCCATCCCCCTTACGGGAGGGACCCAGTACTTC. Its translation is CAIPLTGGTQYF. Combining the CDR3 with reference TRBV7-9 and TRBJ2-5 gives the whole variable domain DTGVSQNPRHKITKRGQNVTFRCDPISEHNRLYWYRQTLGQGPEFLTYFQNEAQLEKSRLLSDRFSAERPKGSFSTLEIQRTEQGDSAMYLCAIPLTGGTQYFGPGTRLLVL.